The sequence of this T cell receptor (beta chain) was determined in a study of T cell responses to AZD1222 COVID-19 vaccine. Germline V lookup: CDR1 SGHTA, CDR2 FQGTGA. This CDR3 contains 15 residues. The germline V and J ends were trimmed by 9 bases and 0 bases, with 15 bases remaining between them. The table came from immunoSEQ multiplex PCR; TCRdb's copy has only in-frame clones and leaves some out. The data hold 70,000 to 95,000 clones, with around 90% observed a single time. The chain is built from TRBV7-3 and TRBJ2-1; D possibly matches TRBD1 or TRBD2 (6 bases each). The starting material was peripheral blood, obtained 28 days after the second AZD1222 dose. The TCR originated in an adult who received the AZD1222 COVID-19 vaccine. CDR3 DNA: TGTGCCAGTAGCCCCGGGGGCTACTCCTACAATGAGCAGTTCTTC. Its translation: CASSPGGYSYNEQFF.